This T cell receptor beta chain was profiled in a study of T cells in Graves' hyperthyroidism and ophthalmopathy. Ophthalmopathy patients all had a Clinical Activity Score of at least 3, a NOSPECS grade of at least 4 and disease under 3 months old. Broader study findings: Ophthalmopathy, as predicted by the model, came a median about seven months after the prediction. Using 13 V-J features, a model discriminated ophthalmopathy from stable hyperthyroidism.

About this clonotype itself: The antigen is undetermined.

Authors of the study amplified TCR beta CDR3 regions from RNA transcripts. A first-round RT-PCR of the TCR CDR3 used the HTBI primer set. MiXCR, run by TCRdb on the multiplex PCR reads, gives a single entry per CDR3 protein. The table has 500,000 to 550,000 distinct CDR3 sequences, just under 20% seen once. Sequencing was carried out using blood. This TCR was sampled from a man in his forties with Graves' ophthalmopathy.

CDR3 DNA: TGCGCCAGCAGCCAATCCCGACTAGCGGGAGAATACGAGCAGTACTTC. Translated: CASSQSRLAGEYEQYF. This chain uses TRBV4-3 with TRBJ2-7; 12 bases fit TRBD2. Germline CDR1 LGHNA, CDR2 YSLEER. The CDR3 contains 16 residues. Trimming cost V 2 bases and J 4 bases; bases outside gene matches: 6.